Each of the 32 T cell receptor beta chains below was sequenced from the same sample in a study of T cells in Graves' hyperthyroidism and ophthalmopathy. Researchers took RNA transcripts and amplified the TCR beta CDR3 regions from them. RT-PCR in the first round (using the HTBI primer set) targeted the TCR CDR3. One entry per CDR3 protein, called by TCRdb with MiXCR from the multiplex PCR reads. The sample has about 570,000 distinct CDR3 sequences; approximately 44% are singletons. The specimen sequenced was peripheral blood or thyroid tissue (not recorded which). Every receptor here comes from an adult woman with Graves' disease, either hyperthyroidism or ophthalmopathy (not recorded which).

This clonotype has more than one count but fewer than ten. A much bigger clone sits one base away, suggesting this may be a read error. The gene calls are TRBV5-6 and TRBJ1-1, with no clear D. The V end was cut by 9 bases, the J end by 8 bases, with 17 bases between. Per germline, CDR1 SGHDT and CDR2 YYEEEE. This CDR3 is 12 amino acids long. The CDR3 DNA follows: TGTGCCATCAGTTCCGGAGCTTTCGAAGCTTTCTTT. As protein: CAISSGAFEAFF. The full variable domain, in which reference TRBV5-6 and TRBJ1-1 provide the parts outside the CDR3, is DAGVTQSPTHLIKTRGQQVTLRCSPKSGHDTVSWYQQALGQGPQFIFQYYEEEERQRGNFPDRFSGHQFPNYSSELNVNALLLGDSALYLCAISSGAFEAFFGQGTRLTVV.

The J gene is TRBJ1-2, the V gene TRBV20-1; 9 nucleotides line up with TRBD1. CDR1 and CDR2 (germline): DFQATT, SNEGSKA (reference sequence). CDR3 size: 13 residues. The junction had 11 bases not matched to a gene; V was cut back by 8 bases and J by 7 bases. The CDR3, as DNA: TGCAGTCGGACTCCGGACAGGGGAGGTGGCTACACCTTC. This encodes CSRTPDRGGGYTF.

This clonotype turned up a few times. The chain employs TRBV27 and TRBJ1-2; unclear D gene. The CDR3 runs to 15 residues. Germline V CDR1 and CDR2: MNHEY, SMNVEV (reference sequence). Between the trimmed V and J ends, which lost 6 bases and 3 bases, there was a span of 17 bases. The CDR3 DNA is TGTGCCAGCAGCCGAGACAAGCTGATTGACTATGGCTACACCTTC. Translation gives CASSRDKLIDYGYTF.

This clonotype has at least ten counts. The J gene is TRBJ1-6, the V gene TRBV12-3 or TRBV12-4, with 11 bases aligning to TRBD1. The J segment lost 9 bases and the V segment lost 7 bases, leaving 8 bases of the junction unmatched. The CDR3 contains 15 residues. CDR3 protein: CASTTSGTGGSPLHF. DNA for the CDR3: TGTGCCAGCACGACCTCCGGGACAGGGGGTTCACCCCTCCACTTT.

The V gene is TRBV2, the J gene TRBJ1-1; 9 bases line up with TRBD1. In germline, CDR1 is SNHLY, CDR2 FYNNEI. There are 15 residues in the CDR3. The ends lost 2 bases at V and 2 bases at J; junction bases unmatched: 3. As DNA, the CDR3 is TGTGCCAGCAGTGAATCGGGACAGGGAAACACTGAAGCTTTCTTT. It specifies CASSESGQGNTEAFF.

This clonotype has at least ten counts. The CDR3 coding sequence is TGTGCCAGCAGTTACTCGAGCCTGGGGTATGGCTACACCTTC. This sequence encodes CASSYSSLGYGYTF. The rearrangement links TRBV6-2 or TRBV6-3 to TRBJ1-2; D is uncertain. Germline CDR1 and CDR2: MNHEY and SVGEGT. The CDR3 has 14 amino acids. Trimming removed 0 bases at V and 5 bases at J, with 10 bases between.

CDR3 DNA sequence: TGTGCCAGCAGTCGGGACAGATCGGATGGCTACACCTTC. Translated: CASSRDRSDGYTF. The gene calls are TRBV28 and TRBJ1-2; 7 positions match TRBD1. Germline V gene lookup returns CDR1 MDHEN and CDR2 SYDVKM. The CDR3 has 13 amino acids. V shed 5 bases and J 6 bases; nucleotides not matched to a gene: 6.

In this sample, this clonotype turned up many times. The rearrangement uses TRBV4-1 and TRBJ1-2; maybe TRBD1 (5 bases). The CDR3 is made up of 16 amino acids. V lost 1 base and J 2 bases, leaving 14 bases between the germline ends. In germline, CDR1 is MGHRA, CDR2 YSYEKL. CDR3 bases: TGCGCCAGCAGCCAAGGAATGAGGGGACCCAACTATGGCTACACCTTC. It codes for CASSQGMRGPNYGYTF.

The chain joins TRBV7-4 to TRBJ1-5; TRBD1 aligns across 7 bases. V lost 7 bases to trimming and J lost 1 base; unmatched junction nucleotides: 7. This CDR3 is 15 amino acids long. Germline V gives CDR1 SGHVT, CDR2 SQSDAQ. CDR3 amino acids: CASNPGGGSNQPQHF. CDR3 nucleotide sequence: TGTGCCAGCAACCCCGGAGGGGGCAGCAATCAGCCCCAGCATTTT.

This clonotype was observed many times. The rearrangement joins TRBV2 to TRBJ2-7; 11 bases agree with TRBD2. V was pared by 4 bases and J by 4 bases, with 6 bases of the junction left unmatched. CDR1 SNHLY and CDR2 FYNNEI come from the germline V gene. CDR3 length: 15 residues. The CDR3: CASSVATSGTYEQYF. The CDR3 nucleotides are TGTGCCAGCAGTGTAGCGACTAGCGGGACATACGAGCAGTACTTC. Complete variable domain (other parts from reference TRBV2 and TRBJ2-7): EPEVTQTPSHQVTQMGQEVILRCVPISNHLYFYWYRQILGQKVEFLVSFYNNEISEKSEIFDDQFSVERPDGSNFTLKIRSTKLEDSAMYFCASSVATSGTYEQYFGPGTRLTVT.

The chain recombines TRBV7-9 with TRBJ1-1; a weak D match, TRBD1 (6 bases). Germline loops: CDR1 SEHNR, CDR2 FQNEAQ (reference sequence). The V gene lost 5 bases and the J gene lost 4 bases, with 14 bases spanning the gap. CDR3 length: 14 amino acids. Written as DNA, the CDR3 is TGTGCCAGCAGCCGATACCCCAGGGGCACTGAAGCTTTCTTT. This codes for CASSRYPRGTEAFF.

This clonotype came up once. One base away lies a much larger clone, so this may be a sequencing read error. This chain connects TRBV6-2 or TRBV6-3 to TRBJ2-5; D is undetermined. CDR3 length equals 14 residues. The V gene's germline CDR1 is MNHEY and CDR2 SVGEGT. CDR3 sequence (DNA): TGTGCCAGCAGTTACTCCGGAACTGGAAGGACCCGGTACTTC. It specifies CASSYSGTGRTRYF.

The gene calls are TRBV2 and TRBJ2-5; D perhaps matches TRBD1 (6 bases). Germline V gene sequence: CDR1 SNHLY, CDR2 FYNNEI. There are 14 residues in the CDR3. Trimming pared 5 bases from V and 9 bases from J, leaving 19 bases between. CDR3 residues: CASSLSGVGQPQYF. DNA for the CDR3: TGTGCCAGCAGTTTATCAGGGGTCGGTCAGCCCCAGTACTTC.

The rearrangement uses TRBV29-1 and TRBJ2-5; 8 nucleotides line up with TRBD1. CDR1 is SQVTM and CDR2 is ANQGSEA in the germline V gene. The CDR3 covers 15 residues. V was pared by 8 bases and J by 5 bases, with 16 bases of the junction left unmatched. CDR3 nucleotides: TGCAGCAGCTCGAAACTTCAGGGGGCGCAGGAGACCCAGTACTTC. It codes for CSSSKLQGAQETQYF.

This clonotype was recorded at least ten times. V and J are TRBV5-4 and TRBJ2-7, with 13 nucleotides matching TRBD2. Losses at the gene ends were 7 bases for V and 5 bases for J; bases not matched to a gene: 3. CDR3 length equals 13 residues. In germline, CDR1 is SGHNT, CDR2 YYREEE (reference sequence). The CDR3 sequence: CASRTSGRNEQYF. The CDR3 DNA reads TGTGCCAGCCGGACTAGCGGGAGAAACGAGCAGTACTTC.

This clonotype has at least ten counts. This chain connects TRBV7-2 to TRBJ1-1; possibly TRBD1 for D (5 bases). The CDR3 runs 13 residues. The germline V and J ends were trimmed by 5 bases and 5 bases, with 12 bases remaining between them. Germline values: CDR1 SGHTA, CDR2 FQGNSA. The CDR3 region has the DNA TGTGCCAGCAGCCCACAGTGGGGGACTGAAGCTTTCTTT. Protein: CASSPQWGTEAFF.

About this clonotype: Possible read error: a much larger clone is one base away. J is TRBJ2-5 and V is TRBV24-1, with 10 bases that match TRBD1. V gave up 6 bases and J gave up 5 bases; unmatched junction bases: 11. The CDR3 length is 16 residues. Germline lookup yields CDR1 KGHDR and CDR2 SFDVKD. The CDR3 DNA is TGTGCCACCAGTTACGGGACAGGGGTTACGGGGGAGACCCAGTACTTC. Its protein is CATSYGTGVTGETQYF.

This clonotype showed up just a few times. V usage is TRBV29-1 and J usage is TRBJ2-5, with D possibly matching TRBD2 (5 bases). CDR1 is SQVTM, CDR2 ANQGSEA, per germline. V was shortened by 4 bases and J by 5 bases, with 14 bases between the two germline ends. The CDR3 has 13 amino acids. CDR3 bases: TGCAGCGTTGCGGCCCGGGATGGGGAGACCCAGTACTTC. Translated: CSVAARDGETQYF.

Concerning this clonotype: The germline gene is not matched at one end of the junction; a read error may be the cause. V gene TRBV2 combines with J gene TRBJ2-7; 8 bases are a match to TRBD1. Looked up from germline, CDR1 is SNHLY and CDR2 is FYNNEI. The CDR3 runs to 15 residues. In nucleotides, the CDR3 is TGTGCCAGCAGCGAAGACGGACAGGGCATCCACGAGCAGTACTTC. Protein sequence: CASSEDGQGIHEQYF.

This clonotype was counted many times. The CDR3 is CASSLGRHTGELFF. DNA for the CDR3: TGTGCCAGCAGTTTAGGACGGCATACCGGGGAGCTGTTTTTT. The chain recombines TRBV12-3 or TRBV12-4 with TRBJ2-2, with D unclear. Trimming shortened V by 1 base and J by 5 bases, and 8 bases separated the two germline ends. CDR3 length: 14 amino acids.

This sequence joins TRBV7-2 and TRBJ2-5; perhaps TRBD2 as D (5 bases). Trimming cost V 3 bases and J 5 bases, with 16 bases left between them. Germline lookup yields CDR1 SGHTA and CDR2 FQGNSA. The CDR3 length is 15 residues. For the CDR3, the DNA is TGTGCCAGCAGCTTTCAACCGGGGATGATGGAGACCCAGTACTTC. Its translation: CASSFQPGMMETQYF.

The sample holds a few counts of this clonotype. The J gene is TRBJ1-4, the V gene TRBV30, with D hard to call. Germline V gene data show CDR1 as GTSNPN and CDR2 as SVGIG (reference sequence). The V end lost 0 bases, the J end lost 3 bases, and 11 bases lay between the germline ends. This CDR3 has 15 residues. DNA for the CDR3: TGTGCCTGGAGTGTGGTGGACCGGCCTAATGAAAAACTGTTTTTT. Translated: CAWSVVDRPNEKLFF.

This clonotype was seen at least ten times. V gene TRBV7-2 combines with J gene TRBJ2-2, with 12 bases aligning to TRBD2. Germline values: CDR1 SGHTA, CDR2 FQGNSA. Trimming at V came to 5 bases and at J to 6 bases, leaving 10 bases not matched to a gene. The length of the CDR3 is 17 residues. CDR3 nucleotides: TGTGCCAGCAGCCTCGGACTAGCGGGACTGGGCGCCGGGGAGCTGTTTTTT. Amino acid sequence: CASSLGLAGLGAGELFF.

There are a few counts of this clonotype. The chain uses TRBV19 and TRBJ1-1; D gene ambiguous. The CDR3 consists of 12 residues. V was cut by 8 bases and J by 7 bases, with 14 bases left in between. Germline V gives CDR1 LNHDA, CDR2 SQIVND (reference sequence). The CDR3 DNA reads TGTGCCAGTCGAATGTGGGATCGTGAAGCTTTCTTT. Residues: CASRMWDREAFF.

This chain links TRBV7-9 with TRBJ2-7, with TRBD1 as a possible D gene (8 bases). Per the germline V gene, CDR1 is SEHNR and CDR2 is FQNEAQ (reference sequence). V lost 5 bases, J lost 5 bases, and 16 bases lay in between. The CDR3 covers 14 residues. CDR3 in amino acids: CASSPSGQGHEQYF. CDR3 bases: TGTGCCAGCAGCCCTAGCGGACAGGGCCACGAGCAGTACTTC.

The chain carries TRBV10-3 and TRBJ2-5; 8 bases align to TRBD1. This CDR3 spans 14 amino acids. Trimming removed 4 bases from V and 4 bases from J; junction bases left unmatched: 5. Germline-derived CDR1 and CDR2 are ENHRY and SYGVKD. CDR3 sequence reads: CAISALQGGETQYF. The CDR3 DNA is TGTGCCATCAGTGCCTTACAGGGGGGAGAGACCCAGTACTTC.

Points on this clonotype: A junction boundary mismatches the germline segment, possibly from a read error. The V and J genes are TRBV7-3 and TRBJ1-5; possible D gene TRBD1, 5 bases. There are 11 residues in the CDR3. Germline V CDR1 and CDR2: SGHTA, FQGTGA. CDR3 coding DNA: TGCGCCAGCAGCCCCCGGGGCCCCCAGCATTTT. This gives the protein CASSPRGPQHF.

This clonotype turned up a few times. The J gene is TRBJ2-7, the V gene TRBV20-1; 8 bases are a match to TRBD2. J was trimmed by 4 bases and V by 0 bases; bases with no gene match: 5. In germline, CDR1 is DFQATT, CDR2 SNEGSKA (reference sequence). The CDR3 has 14 amino acids. CDR3 loop: CSARDSGKFYEQYF. CDR3 in DNA: TGCAGTGCTAGAGATAGCGGGAAGTTTTACGAGCAGTACTTC.

This clonotype was found many times. The genes are TRBV12-3 or TRBV12-4 and TRBJ2-5; 7 bases line up with TRBD2. The V segment lost 6 bases and the J segment 7 bases; nucleotides outside the gene matches: 14. This CDR3 contains 15 residues. The CDR3 sequence is CASSPARGEQGTQYF. Here the CDR3 DNA reads TGTGCCAGCAGCCCGGCCCGGGGGGAGCAGGGGACCCAGTACTTC.

The chain joins TRBV7-9 to TRBJ2-2; possibly TRBD2 for D (5 bases). Between the trimmed V and J ends, which lost 1 base and 7 bases, there was a span of 7 bases. CDR3 length: 13 amino acids. Germline-derived CDR1 and CDR2 are SEHNR and FQNEAQ (reference sequence). The CDR3 protein is CASSLGECGELFF. The CDR3 bases are TGTGCCAGCAGCTTAGGGGAGTGCGGGGAGCTGTTTTTT.

This clonotype has more than one count but fewer than ten. Germline and junction disagree at one end, which may indicate a read error. The chain combines TRBV20-1 with TRBJ2-5; 8 positions agree with TRBD2. The CDR3 runs to 15 residues. Germline CDR1 and CDR2: DFQATT and SNEGSKA (reference sequence). DNA of the CDR3: TGCAGTGCTAGAGTCCCCGGACTAGCCGGAGAGGCCCAGTACTTC. Encoded protein: CSARVPGLAGEAQYF.

This clonotype was seen repeatedly, ten times or more. The V and J genes are TRBV7-9 and TRBJ1-1; D possibly corresponds to TRBD1 (5 bases). The CDR3 extends over 15 amino acids. Germline CDR1 SEHNR, CDR2 FQNEAQ (reference sequence). The germline V and J ends were trimmed by 5 bases and 1 base, with 14 bases remaining between them. The CDR3 DNA follows: TGTGCCAGCAGCCCCATTGAGGGGAGGAACACTGAAGCTTTCTTT. It is translated as CASSPIEGRNTEAFF.